The following is a TCR beta chain sequence with its context. Its specificity is not known. Primers: 60 Vbeta forward and 13 Jbeta reverse. The repertoire was sequenced with immunoSEQ multiplex PCR; TCRdb's copy has only in-frame clones and lacks some. The sample shows some 120,000 clones, roughly 83% of them seen only once. This specimen comes from a study of cytomegalovirus exposure and HLA in healthy donors. Study results and caveats: Researchers reported that three CMV-associated chains were confirmed in vitro as CMV antigen-specific. According to the study, around 160 TCR beta chains were cytomegalovirus-associated.

Germline CDR1 LNHNV, CDR2 YYDKDF (reference sequence). V lost 4 bases, J lost 4 bases, and 8 bases lay in between. The CDR3 has 12 amino acids. The receptor comes from a woman under 30 in good health and CMV-seropositive. This sequence joins TRBV15 and TRBJ2-7; D not resolved. The sequenced sample was PBMCs. CDR3 nucleotide sequence: TGTGCCACCAGCATGGGCAGTTACGAGCAGTACTTC. Translated: CATSMGSYEQYF.